The T cell receptor beta chain described here comes from a study of shared clonotypes between healthy human individuals. Germline CDR1 SGHAT, CDR2 FQNNGV. Between the trimmed V and J ends, which lost 0 bases and 7 bases, there was a span of 19 bases. The CDR3 has 17 amino acids. Overall study findings and caveats: Estimated richness values were generally larger in naive subsets than in memory subsets.

This clone has just one count. The antigen is unknown. Measured with immunoSEQ multiplex PCR; TCRdb has only the in-frame clones, and not every one. The data show about 1.5 million clones, with approximately 98% seen just once and approximately 0.45% held by the top ten. The chain has TRBV11-2 and TRBJ2-1; D might be TRBD2 (6 bases). The sequencing input was naive CD4+ T cells sorted from blood. Subset noted: CD45RA+ positively selected. This receptor was taken from a man aged 30-40 years in good health. As DNA, the CDR3 is TGTGCCAGCAGCTTAGAGGCCTTCGGGACTCTTATGAATGAGCAGTTCTTC. The encoded protein is CASSLEAFGTLMNEQFF.